This T cell receptor beta chain was sequenced during a study of shared clonotypes between healthy human individuals. The study's findings and limits: Investigators expected sequencing depth to affect clonotype sharing among donors.

With regard to this clone: Its antigen remains unknown.

TCRdb keeps only in-frame clones here, not all; method: immunoSEQ multiplex PCR. The table lists approximately 1,500,000 clones, 98% of them singletons. The J segment lost 3 bases and the V segment lost 0 bases, leaving 14 bases of the junction unmatched. The CDR3 is 20 amino acids. Germline lookup yields CDR1 MNHGY and CDR2 SAAAGT. The sequence was obtained from a man in his thirties or forties in good health. This sequence joins TRBV6-8 and TRBJ2-5; TRBD2 matches 12 bases. Source material: naive CD4+ T cells sorted from blood. Stated subset: CD45RA+ positively selected. The CDR3 sequence: CASSYSRWTSGIGGKETQYF. The CDR3 DNA is TGTGCCAGCAGTTACTCGCGGTGGACTAGCGGGATCGGTGGGAAAGAGACCCAGTACTTC.